This T cell receptor (beta chain) was obtained from a study of CD8+ T cells in alopecia areata. The overall study: Female C3H/HeJ mice aged roughly 7-11 weeks received skin from spontaneously alopecic C3H/HeJ graft donors aged roughly 6-12 months. Notes on the study in general: Scalp samples also yield sequences from resident alphabeta T cells of normal skin. Patients shared TCRs less clearly than mice did, possibly for HLA-related reasons. Affected scalp, especially in alopecia totalis/universalis, had a higher clonality than normal scalp did.

RNA, once extracted, was reverse transcribed into cDNA for use as the sequencing template. Using immunoSEQ multiplex PCR, the repertoire was profiled, and TCRdb retains in-frame clones only, with some absent. The specimen has about 110,000 clones, none found just once. CDR3 length equals 11 residues. CDR1 NNHDY and CDR2 SYVADS come from the germline V gene. V was pared by 5 bases and J by 3 bases, with 6 bases between. This clone was picked up many times. Its target is unknown. Genes and germline come from the mouse. The CDR3 end lies 4 residues beyond the end of the read and is filled in from the germline J gene.

The sequencing sample was made of lesional skin. This receptor was obtained from a C3H/HeJ mouse with alopecia areata. MHC haplotype of the mouse line: H2-k. V and J are TRBV13-3 and TRBJ2-7; TRBD1 is a possible D gene (5 bases). Partial CDR3 DNA: TGTGCCAGCAGCAGGGACTAT. It encodes CASSRDY. The entire CDR3 is CASSRDYEQYF.